The present TCR beta chain was sequenced within a study of cytomegalovirus exposure and HLA in healthy donors. CDR1 MNHNY and CDR2 SVGAGI come from the germline V gene (reference sequence). J gave up 4 bases and V 4 bases, and 5 bases lay outside the gene matches. This CDR3 has 15 amino acids. PCR used 60 Vbeta primers and 13 Jbeta primers. Using immunoSEQ multiplex PCR, the repertoire was profiled, and TCRdb retains in-frame clones only, with some absent. The sample features about 120,000 clones, with under 2% in its top ten. V is TRBV6-6 and J is TRBJ2-1, with TRBD2 matching 9 bases. The clonotype originates from a young man in good health and CMV-seronegative. The sample was PBMCs. CDR3 sequence (DNA): TGTGCCAGCAGTTCAGCGGGGGGCGAATACAATGAGCAGTTCTTC. Protein product: CASSSAGGEYNEQFF.